This TCR beta chain comes out of a study of tumor-infiltrating lymphocytes in primary liver carcinoma (dated by TCRdb to 2017 to 2019). For the wider study: Of the five patients, three men and two women aged 30 to 69 years, four had hepatocellular carcinoma and one had combined HCC and intrahepatic cholangiocarcinoma. The five patients had tumors staged T1-T3 N0M0, with maximum diameters ranging from about 4.2 to 11 cm. Roughly 3.65 to 7.13 million productive TCRbeta reads were obtained per sample, and no significant difference in read depth was found between tissue types. TCRbeta repertoire sequencing, expression microarrays and whole-exome sequencing were combined in the study across five regions of each liver tumor, with adjacent normal tissue and blood also included. A total of roughly 35 specimens from 5 patients underwent TCRbeta repertoire sequencing, comprising 25 tumor regions, 5 adjacent noncancerous liver tissues and 5 peripheral blood samples. Agilent mRNA microarray profiling was performed on the approximately 26 tumor region samples to relate TCRbeta repertoire diversity to the local molecular phenotype. Technical replicate repertoires showed high reproducibility, with mean shared-clone rates approximately 0.89 and correlation coefficients above 0.95. Broad study findings and their caveats: Because sequencing covered only the TCR beta chain and unpaired alpha chains were not captured, true repertoire diversity is likely underestimated. The top 250 clones made up a significantly larger repertoire fraction in tumors than in blood (p = 0.039). The study included only four or five patients, and the authors note findings should be validated in a larger study. Consistent with antigen-driven expansion, pairs of tumor regions showed higher repertoire overlap (mean roughly 36%) than either tumor-adjacent pairs (about 17%) or tumor-blood pairs (roughly 14%). Only about 7.5-25% of top clones were present in all five regions of a tumor, suggesting spatial heterogeneity of tumor-infiltrating T cells. Because the samples were bulk and unsorted, CD4+ and CD8+ T cell repertoires could not be compared.

The CDR3 starts with the cysteine, ends with the phenylalanine, and has 15 residues. Only the CDR3 DNA stays, 45 bases, in frame from base 1. As encoded in the germline V gene, CDR1 is SGHDT while CDR2 is YYEEEE. Comment on this clonotype: The target of this receptor is not known. One junction end disagrees with the germline gene, perhaps due to a read error.

Without any cell sorting, total RNA and DNA were extracted together from 20-30 mg of bulk tissue using the AllPrep DNA/RNA mini kit. Surgical resection was performed in China between late 2015 and 2016 on about 5 patients with histopathologically diagnosed primary liver carcinoma. Chronic HBV infection was present in the patients, and the patients were treatment-naive at sampling. Five spatially separated regions were sampled from each tumor: the superior, inferior, left-lateral and right-lateral poles, plus the tumor centre. Histology showed that every tumor sample contained more than 90% viable tumor cells. Each fresh piece of tumor and adjacent tissue was cut in two, with one half stored in RNAlater at -80 degrees C and the other half sent for histology. A constant-region primer and ProtoScript II reverse transcriptase were used to reverse-transcribe TCRbeta-specific cDNA from roughly 500 ng total RNA. TCRbeta libraries were built with three nested multiplex PCR rounds, a slightly modified ARM-PCR procedure. Multiplex TRBV1-TRBV30 forward primers and a Cbeta reverse primer were used in the first two PCR rounds, each of which was run for around 10 cycles. Sample barcodes and Illumina adapters were added in a final 25-cycle PCR with Deep VentR polymerase. Before sequencing, amplicons between 200 and 500 bp were purified from gel using a QIAquick gel extraction kit. TCRbeta amplicons were sequenced on an Illumina HiSeq 2500 with 250-bp paired-end reads. In the authors' own workflow: Trimmomatic v0.33 was used to quality-trim the reads, and FLASH v1.2.11 was used to merge paired reads so that full CDR3 sequences could be recovered. MiGEC v1.2.1b assigned V, D and J germline segments to the rearranged TCRbeta sequences. Clonotype statistics and Shannon-Wiener diversity indices were computed with VDJtools v1.0.0. Except for diversity analysis, only the 250 most abundant clonotypes of each sample were used in subsequent analyses to reduce sampling bias. TCRdb trimmed public reads at Q25 via fastp, called clones via MiXCR and kept in-frame beta chains. Each CDR3 protein gets just one entry, which takes the most common genes and DNA from the rows behind it. TCRdb, rather than the study authors, made the V and J calls. The sample includes roughly 78,000 distinct CDR3 sequences, with 71% observed a single time. About an eighth of the sample is held by the ten biggest clonotypes.

This sequence originates from a woman in her sixties or seventies with primary liver carcinoma and hepatitis B virus infection. The rearrangement combines TRBV5-6 with TRBJ2-1; the D gene lacks a confident call. Sequences were obtained from liver tumor tissue from sampling region 4. Read against the paper, the sample's cell subset or site label means: tumor region T4, right-lateral pole. The CDR3 corresponds to CASSLGLHRGDEQLF. The nucleotide sequence is TGTGCCAGCAGCTTGGGGCTTCACCGTGGGGATGAGCAGCTCTTC. The variable domain in full, with residues beyond the CDR3 obtained from the reference TRBV5-6 and TRBJ2-1 genes, is DAGVTQSPTHLIKTRGQQVTLRCSPKSGHDTVSWYQQALGQGPQFIFQYYEEEERQRGNFPDRFSGHQFPNYSSELNVNALLLGDSALYLCASSLGLHRGDEQLFGPGTRLTVL.